One TCR beta chain is described in this entry. No antigen is known for it. Produced via immunoSEQ multiplex PCR; TCRdb's table is partial and in-frame only. This table has some 100,000 clones, around 89% appearing once. The data were obtained in a study of T cell responses to AZD1222 COVID-19 vaccine. Whole-study findings and limits: Among the donors, most were white British and more were female, and clonal diversity was possibly underestimated.

Per the germline V gene, CDR1 is LGHDT and CDR2 is YNNKEL (reference sequence). V lost 3 bases to trimming and J lost 2 bases; unmatched junction nucleotides: 4. This CDR3 is built from 14 residues. This clonotype was obtained from an adult in good health. This chain links TRBV3-1 (or the pseudogene TRBV3-2) with TRBJ2-7; 7 bases map to TRBD1. The starting material was peripheral blood, obtained on day 0 of AZD1222 vaccination. This CDR3 is CASSQGQRTYEQYF. CDR3 nucleotide sequence: TGTGCCAGCAGCCAGGGACAGAGAACCTACGAGCAGTACTTC.